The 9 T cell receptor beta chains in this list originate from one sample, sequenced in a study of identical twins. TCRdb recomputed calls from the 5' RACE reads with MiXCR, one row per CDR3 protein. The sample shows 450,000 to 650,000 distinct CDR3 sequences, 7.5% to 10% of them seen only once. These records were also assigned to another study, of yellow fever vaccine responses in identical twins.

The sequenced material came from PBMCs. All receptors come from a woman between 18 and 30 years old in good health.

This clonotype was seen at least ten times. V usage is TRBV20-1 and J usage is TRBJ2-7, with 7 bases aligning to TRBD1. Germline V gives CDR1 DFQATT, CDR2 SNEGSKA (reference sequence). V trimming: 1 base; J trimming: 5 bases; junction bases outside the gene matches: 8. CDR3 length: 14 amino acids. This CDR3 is CSARVRGPSDEQYF. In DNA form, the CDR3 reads TGCAGTGCTAGAGTTAGGGGGCCATCGGACGAGCAGTACTTC.

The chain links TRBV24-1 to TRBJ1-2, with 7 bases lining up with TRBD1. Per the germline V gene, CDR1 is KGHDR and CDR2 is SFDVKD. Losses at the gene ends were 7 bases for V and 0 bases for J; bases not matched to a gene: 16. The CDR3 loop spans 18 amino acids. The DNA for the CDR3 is TGTGCCACCAGGATCCGAGACAGGGTCTCGGCTTCTAACTATGGCTACACCTTC. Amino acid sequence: CATRIRDRVSASNYGYTF.

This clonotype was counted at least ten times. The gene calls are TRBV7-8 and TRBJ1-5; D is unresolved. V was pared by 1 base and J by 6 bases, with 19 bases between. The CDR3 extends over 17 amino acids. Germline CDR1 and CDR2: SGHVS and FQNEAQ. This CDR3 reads CASSLENRATRTQPQHF. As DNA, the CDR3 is TGTGCCAGCAGCTTAGAAAACCGGGCGACCAGGACTCAGCCCCAGCATTTT.

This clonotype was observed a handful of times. DNA of the CDR3: TGTGCCAGCAGCTTGCGAGGGGGGGTTCGCACAGATACGCAGTATTTT. Translated: CASSLRGGVRTDTQYF. The rearrangement uses TRBV5-4 and TRBJ2-3, with D possibly matching TRBD2 (7 bases). CDR3 length: 16 amino acids. The V end was cut by 1 base, the J end by 1 base, with 13 bases between. CDR1 is SGHNT, CDR2 YYREEE, per germline (reference sequence).

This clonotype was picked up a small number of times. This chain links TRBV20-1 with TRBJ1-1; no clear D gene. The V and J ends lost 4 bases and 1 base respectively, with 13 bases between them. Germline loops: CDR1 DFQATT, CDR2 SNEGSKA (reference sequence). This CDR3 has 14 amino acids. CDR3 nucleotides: TGCAGTGCTAAACCGGTTCCAGCGAACACTGAAGCTTTCTTT. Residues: CSAKPVPANTEAFF.

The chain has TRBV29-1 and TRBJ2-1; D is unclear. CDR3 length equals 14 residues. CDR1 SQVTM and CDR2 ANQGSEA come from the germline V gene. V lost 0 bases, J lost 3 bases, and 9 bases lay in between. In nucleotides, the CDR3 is TGCAGCGTTGAAGAGGTACAGCTCTACAATGAGCAGTTCTTC. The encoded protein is CSVEEVQLYNEQFF.

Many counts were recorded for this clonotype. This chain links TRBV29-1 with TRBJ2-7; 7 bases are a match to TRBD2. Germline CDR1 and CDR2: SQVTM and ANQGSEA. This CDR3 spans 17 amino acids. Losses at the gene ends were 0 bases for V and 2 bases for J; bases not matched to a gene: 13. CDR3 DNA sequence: TGCAGCGTTGAAGAAGGCGGCGGGGGATTGTCGGCCTACGAGCAGTACTTC. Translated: CSVEEGGGGLSAYEQYF.

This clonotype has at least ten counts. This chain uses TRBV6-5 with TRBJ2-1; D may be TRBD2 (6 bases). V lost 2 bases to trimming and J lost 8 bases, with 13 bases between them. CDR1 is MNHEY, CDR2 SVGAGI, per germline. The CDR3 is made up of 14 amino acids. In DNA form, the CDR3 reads TGTGCCAGCAGTTACCGGGGCGGGGAGGATGAGCAGTTCTTC. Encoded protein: CASSYRGGEDEQFF.

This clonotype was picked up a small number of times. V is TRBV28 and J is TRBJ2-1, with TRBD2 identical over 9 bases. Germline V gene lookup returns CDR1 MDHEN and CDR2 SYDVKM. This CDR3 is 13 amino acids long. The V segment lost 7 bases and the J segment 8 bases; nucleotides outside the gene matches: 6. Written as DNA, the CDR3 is TGTGCCAGCATAGGGCTAGCGGGATATGAGCAGTTCTTC. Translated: CASIGLAGYEQFF. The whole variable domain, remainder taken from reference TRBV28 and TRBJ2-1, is DVKVTQSSRYLVKRTGEKVFLECVQDMDHENMFWYRQDPGLGLRLIYFSYDVKMKEKGDIPEGYSVSREKKERFSLILESASTNQTSMYLCASIGLAGYEQFFGPGTRLTVL.